What follows are 18 T cell receptor beta chains derived from one specimen sequenced in a study of read filtering for tumor transcriptome and immune sequencing. Molecular barcoded adaptors covering alpha/delta and beta/gamma chains were used on around 400 ng RNA. One entry per CDR3 protein, called by TCRdb with MiXCR from the reads. The sample records under 25,000 distinct CDR3 sequences, roughly 15% being singletons. The source material was a population of CD138-negative cells sorted from bone marrow. The receptors were sampled from a donor at least 40 years old with multiple myeloma.

At least ten counts were recorded for this clonotype. CDR3: CASSNRDRGVYSPLHF. The CDR3 region has the DNA TGTGCCAGCAGTAACCGGGACAGGGGCGTCTATTCACCCCTCCACTTT. This chain uses TRBV7-2 with TRBJ1-6, with TRBD1 identical over 10 bases. V lost 6 bases and J lost 8; bases outside the gene matches: 10. The CDR3 contains 16 residues. Germline V CDR1 and CDR2: SGHTA, FQGNSA. Together with reference TRBV7-2 and TRBJ1-6, the CDR3 gives the full variable domain: GAGVSQSPSNKVTEKGKDVELRCDPISGHTALYWYRQSLGQGLEFLIYFQGNSAPDKSGLPSDRFSAERTGGSVSTLTIQRTQQEDSAVYLCASSNRDRGVYSPLHFGNGTRLTVT.

This clonotype came up many times. The genes are TRBV5-1 and TRBJ2-3, with unresolved D. The CDR3 consists of 14 residues. Germline CDR1 SGHRS, CDR2 YFSETQ. V lost 0 bases and J lost 2, with 7 bases in between. This chain's CDR3 is CASSLARPTDTQYF. The CDR3, as DNA: TGCGCCAGCAGCTTGGCCAGACCCACAGATACGCAGTATTTT.

In this sample, this clonotype turned up many times. The CDR3 region is CASSWDRRTDTQYF. In DNA form, the CDR3 reads TGTGCCAGCAGCTGGGACAGACGCACAGATACGCAGTATTTT. The chain employs TRBV7-9 and TRBJ2-3; 7 nucleotides agree with TRBD1. Germline-derived CDR1 and CDR2 are SEHNR and FQNEAQ (reference sequence). This CDR3 is 14 amino acids long. V lost 4 bases, J lost 1 base, and 2 bases stayed unmatched.

This clonotype occurred a few times. Possible read error: a much larger clone is one base away. The rearrangement joins TRBV20-1 to TRBJ2-4; D gene uncertain. The CDR3 spans 13 residues. The germline CDR1 and CDR2 sequences are DFQATT and SNEGSKA (reference sequence). DNA for the CDR3: TGCAGTGCTAGATTCTTTGCGGCAAACATTCGGTACTTC. Its protein is CSARFFAANIRYF.

Ten or more counts support this clonotype. This rearrangement joins TRBV14 to TRBJ2-1, with 9 nucleotides matching TRBD2. V gave up 4 bases and J gave up 3 bases; unmatched junction bases: 4. Germline-derived CDR1 and CDR2 are SGHDN and FVKESK. The CDR3 consists of 15 residues. DNA for the CDR3: TGTGCCAGCAGCCCTACTAGCGGGCTCTACAATGAGCAGTTCTTC. This codes for CASSPTSGLYNEQFF.

This clonotype was recorded at least ten times. The CDR3 bases are TGCGCCAGCAGCCAAGTCGGAGGGCTGCGAGGTGGGGCCAACGTCCTGACTTTC. Translated: CASSQVGGLRGGANVLTF. This chain connects TRBV4-1 to TRBJ2-6, with a weak D call TRBD2 (6 bases). Trimming left V 1 base short and J 3 bases short, with 16 bases between. The CDR3 totals 18 residues. CDR1 is MGHRA and CDR2 is YSYEKL in the germline V gene.

This clonotype was recorded at least ten times. DNA for the CDR3: TGTGCCAGCAGCTTAGTAGGAGCCACCGGGGAGCTGTTTTTT. It encodes CASSLVGATGELFF. The chain combines TRBV7-9 with TRBJ2-2; no reliable D call. Trimming removed 1 base from V and 4 bases from J, with 7 bases in between. Germline CDR1 is SEHNR and CDR2 is FQNEAQ (reference sequence). The CDR3 is made up of 14 amino acids.

Many counts were recorded for this clonotype. The rearrangement joins TRBV7-2 to TRBJ2-7; 7 bases line up with TRBD2. CDR3 length: 15 amino acids. Germline CDR1 reads SGHTA; CDR2 reads FQGNSA. J was trimmed by 4 bases and V by 1 base; bases with no gene match: 7. CDR3 DNA sequence: TGTGCCAGCAGCTTAGTATCTGCGGGAGCGTACGAGCAGTACTTC. Protein product: CASSLVSAGAYEQYF.

This clonotype appeared many times. This rearrangement joins TRBV11-2 to TRBJ1-3, with D uncertain. CDR3 length: 14 residues. Germline loops: CDR1 SGHAT, CDR2 FQNNGV. V was cut by 10 bases and J by 0 bases, with 13 bases left in between. The CDR3 is CATMAMGSGNTIYF. In DNA form, the CDR3 reads TGTGCCACAATGGCGATGGGCTCTGGAAACACCATATATTTT.

The chain combines TRBV7-9 with TRBJ2-7; 11 nucleotides match TRBD1. Germline lookup yields CDR1 SEHNR and CDR2 FQNEAQ (reference sequence). CDR3 size: 18 residues. Trimming removed 5 bases from V and 3 bases from J; junction bases left unmatched: 15. The CDR3 nucleotides are TGTGCCAGCAGCCCACTTGTCGGGACAGGGGGTGCACACTACGAGCAGTACTTC. This sequence encodes CASSPLVGTGGAHYEQYF.

The table lists this clonotype with many counts. The rearrangement links TRBV28 to TRBJ1-5, with a possible D match to TRBD1 (6 bases). V was trimmed by 9 bases and J by 0 bases, leaving 12 bases between them. Germline V gene lookup returns CDR1 MDHEN and CDR2 SYDVKM. This CDR3 comprises 14 residues. The CDR3 DNA is TGTGCCAGGATCAGGGGTTATAGCAATCAGCCCCAGCATTTT. It translates to CARIRGYSNQPQHF.

V gene TRBV11-2 combines with J gene TRBJ2-2; D tentatively reads TRBD1 or TRBD2 (6 bases each). The CDR3 length is 15 residues. V lost 4 bases, J lost 7 bases, and 16 bases lay in between. CDR1 is SGHAT and CDR2 is FQNNGV in the germline V gene. The CDR3 spells CASSYRAGTNGELFF. The CDR3 nucleotides are TGTGCCAGCAGCTACAGGGCGGGGACAAACGGGGAGCTGTTTTTT.

This clonotype has a count of ten or more. At one end, the junction sequence differs from germline, possibly due to a read error. The CDR3 DNA reads as TGTGCCAGCAGCCAGGACAGAACGGCTGGGGCCAACGTCCTGACTTTC. Protein: CASSQDRTAGANVLTF. The chain carries TRBV4-1 and TRBJ2-6; TRBD1 is a possible D gene (6 bases). The CDR3 contains 16 residues. Per the germline V gene, CDR1 is MGHRA and CDR2 is YSYEKL.

In regard to this clonotype: Possible read error: a much larger clone is one base away. V is TRBV5-4 and J is TRBJ1-2; D is unclear. The CDR3 contains 12 residues. Germline lookup yields CDR1 SGHNT and CDR2 YYREEE (reference sequence). This CDR3 reads CASSTPEEGYAF. DNA of the CDR3: TGTGCCAGCAGCACCCCCGAGGAAGGCTACGCCTTC.

A remark on this clonotype: This may be a read error: a much more frequent sequence differs by one nucleotide. The CDR3 nucleotides are TGTGCCAGCAGCTTGCGGTGCGAGCAGTACTTC. It translates to CASSLRCEQYF. The V gene is TRBV5-5, the J gene TRBJ2-7; D is undetermined. Germline CDR1 is SGHKS and CDR2 is YYEKEE (reference sequence). CDR3 size: 11 residues. V gave up 1 base and J gave up 6 bases, with 5 bases separating them.

Many counts were recorded for this clonotype. One junction end disagrees with the germline gene, perhaps due to a read error. The chain couples TRBV28 to TRBJ2-3, with D possibly called TRBD1 or TRBD2 (5 bases each). From germline, CDR1 is MDHEN and CDR2 SYDVKM. The CDR3 has 15 amino acids. The CDR3 region is CARSLTGADTDTQYF. The CDR3 DNA is TGTGCCAGGAGTTTAACCGGGGCAGACACAGATACGCAGTATTTT.

The V and J genes are TRBV7-9 and TRBJ2-1, with TRBD2 identical over 7 bases. The junction had 5 bases not matched to a gene; V was cut back by 2 bases and J by 7 bases. In germline, CDR1 is SEHNR, CDR2 FQNEAQ (reference sequence). The CDR3 length is 14 residues. CDR3 in amino acids: CASSLSGMRNEQFF. In DNA, the CDR3 is TGTGCCAGCAGCTTAAGCGGGATGAGGAATGAGCAGTTCTTC.

This clonotype was seen ten or more times. The chain uses TRBV28 and TRBJ2-7, with TRBD2 as a possible D gene (6 bases). The CDR3 totals 13 residues. The ends were cut back, 8 bases at V and 2 bases at J, with 13 bases in the middle. Germline CDR1 is MDHEN and CDR2 is SYDVKM. CDR3 coding DNA: TGTGCCAGCCGAAGACGGGGGACCTACGAGCAGTACTTC. This encodes CASRRRGTYEQYF. Full variable domain (remainder filled in from reference TRBV28 and TRBJ2-7): DVKVTQSSRYLVKRTGEKVFLECVQDMDHENMFWYRQDPGLGLRLIYFSYDVKMKEKGDIPEGYSVSREKKERFSLILESASTNQTSMYLCASRRRGTYEQYFGPGTRLTVT.